This TCR beta chain was sequenced in a study of blood T cell repertoires in COVID-19. Overall study: T cells, B-cell-depleted T cells, or PBMCs supplied cDNA or gDNA.

The assay was immunoSEQ multiplex PCR, and TCRdb's table has in-frame clones only and misses some. The table shows 26,000 or so clones, with more than 80% occurring only once. V was pared by 7 bases and J by 2 bases, with 7 bases of the junction left unmatched. Per the germline V gene, CDR1 is SGHAT and CDR2 is FQDESV (reference sequence). CDR3 length: 14 amino acids. V and J are TRBV11-1 and TRBJ2-7; TRBD2 agrees at 8 bases. Sequenced: peripheral blood. This receptor was taken from a human donor in a cohort sampled during active COVID-19. The CDR3 nucleotides read TGTGCCAGCAATCCGGGGGGGTCTACCTACGAGCAGTACTTC. This sequence encodes CASNPGGSTYEQYF.